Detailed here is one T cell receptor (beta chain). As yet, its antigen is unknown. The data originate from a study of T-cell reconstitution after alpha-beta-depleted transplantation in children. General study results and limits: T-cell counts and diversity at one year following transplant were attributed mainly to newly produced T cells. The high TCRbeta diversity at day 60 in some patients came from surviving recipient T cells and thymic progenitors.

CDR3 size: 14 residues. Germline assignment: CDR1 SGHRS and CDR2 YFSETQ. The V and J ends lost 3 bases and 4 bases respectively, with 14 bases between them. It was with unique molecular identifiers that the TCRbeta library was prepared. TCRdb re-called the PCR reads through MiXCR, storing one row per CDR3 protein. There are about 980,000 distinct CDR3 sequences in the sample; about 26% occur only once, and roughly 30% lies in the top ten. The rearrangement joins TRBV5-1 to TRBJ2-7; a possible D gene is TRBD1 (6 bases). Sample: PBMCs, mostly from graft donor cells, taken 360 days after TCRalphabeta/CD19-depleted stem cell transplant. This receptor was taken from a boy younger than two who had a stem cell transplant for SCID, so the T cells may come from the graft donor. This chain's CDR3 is CASSSGVKSYEQYF. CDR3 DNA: TGCGCCAGCAGCTCAGGGGTAAAGTCATACGAGCAGTACTTC. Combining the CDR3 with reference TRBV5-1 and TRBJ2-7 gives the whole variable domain KAGVTQTPRYLIKTRGQQVTLSCSPISGHRSVSWYQQTPGQGLQFLFEYFSETQRNKGNFPGRFSGRQFSNSRSEMNVSTLELGDSALYLCASSSGVKSYEQYFGPGTRLTVT.